The 20 T cell receptor beta chains reported below all come from one sample, sequenced in a study of CD8+CD57+ T cells in acquired aplastic anemia (dated by TCRdb to the late 2010s). Sequenced on an Illumina HiSeq 2000. Profiling of TCR beta VDJ combinations and CDR3 sequences used genomic DNA as the template. TCRdb reanalyzed the raw reads on its own, using fastp at Q25 for trimming and MiXCR for clone calling, and kept in-frame beta chains. Rows are unified per CDR3 protein, each entry keeping the most common DNA and genes. The sample table shows 33,000 or so distinct CDR3 sequences, and about 77% are seen once. Roughly 22% of the sample goes to the ten largest clones. The sequenced sample was sorted CD4+, CD8+, or CD8+CD57+ T cells (not recorded which) from PBMCs. These receptors originate from a human donor in good health, serving as a control.

V usage is TRBV4-2 and J usage is TRBJ1-3, with D maybe TRBD1 (6 bases). The CDR3 has 15 amino acids. Between the trimmed V and J ends, which lost 1 base and 3 bases, there was a span of 10 bases. Germline V lookup: CDR1 LGHNA, CDR2 YNFKEQ. In DNA, the CDR3 is TGTGCCAGCAGCCAAGGTTGGGGACATGGAAACACCATATATTTT. This sequence encodes CASSQGWGHGNTIYF.

The chain recombines TRBV11-1 with TRBJ1-3; TRBD1 matches at 8 bases. The CDR3 totals 16 residues. Unmatched junction bases numbered 9, after V lost 5 bases and J lost 3 bases. CDR1 is SGHAT, CDR2 FQDESV, per germline (reference sequence). The CDR3 nucleotides read TGTGCCAGCAGCCCTGGACAGGGAAATAGTGGAAACACCATATATTTT. It encodes CASSPGQGNSGNTIYF.

The rearrangement joins TRBV20-1 to TRBJ1-1; TRBD1 aligns across 10 bases. Per the germline V gene, CDR1 is DFQATT and CDR2 is SNEGSKA (reference sequence). The J segment lost 5 bases and the V segment lost 4 bases, leaving 7 bases of the junction unmatched. The CDR3 extends over 14 amino acids. CDR3 protein: CSAKTGGMETEAFF. The CDR3 DNA reads TGCAGTGCTAAGACAGGGGGCATGGAGACTGAAGCTTTCTTT.

The chain has TRBV2 and TRBJ1-2; D perhaps matches TRBD1 (6 bases). The CDR3 runs 12 residues. Germline values: CDR1 SNHLY, CDR2 FYNNEI. The ends were cut back, 4 bases at V and 8 bases at J, with 11 bases in the middle. CDR3 loop: CASSATGQGYTF. The CDR3 region has the DNA TGTGCCAGCAGTGCTACAGGGCAGGGCTACACCTTC. Variable domain in full (rest from reference TRBV2 and TRBJ1-2): EPEVTQTPSHQVTQMGQEVILRCVPISNHLYFYWYRQILGQKVEFLVSFYNNEISEKSEIFDDQFSVERPDGSNFTLKIRSTKLEDSAMYFCASSATGQGYTFGSGTRLTVV.

This rearrangement joins TRBV4-2 to TRBJ1-3, with D uncertain. The CDR3 has 16 amino acids. CDR1 is LGHNA, CDR2 YNFKEQ, per germline. Trimming pared 4 bases from V and 0 bases from J, leaving 13 bases between. This chain's CDR3 is CASSRTITFSGNTIYF. CDR3 nucleotide sequence: TGTGCCAGCAGCCGAACTATTACGTTCTCTGGAAACACCATATATTTT.

The gene calls are TRBV20-1 and TRBJ2-7; no reliable D call. V lost 1 base to trimming and J lost 7 bases, with 11 bases between them. CDR3 length: 12 amino acids. CDR1 is DFQATT and CDR2 is SNEGSKA in the germline V gene (reference sequence). CDR3 nucleotide sequence: TGCAGTGCTAGAGTATCCGGTTTGGAGCAGTACTTC. As protein: CSARVSGLEQYF.

The chain joins TRBV6-2 or TRBV6-3 to TRBJ2-7; TRBD1 agrees at 9 bases. CDR1 and CDR2 (germline): MNHEY, SVGEGT. This CDR3 has 17 residues. V lost 2 bases and J lost 5; bases outside the gene matches: 13. This chain's CDR3 is CASSYPHPGQGFNEQYF. The CDR3 coding sequence is TGTGCCAGCAGTTACCCTCATCCGGGACAGGGTTTCAACGAGCAGTACTTC.

The chain links TRBV7-3 to TRBJ2-1; D tentatively fits TRBD1 or TRBD2 (6 bases each). This CDR3 is 13 amino acids long. V lost 5 bases, J lost 8 bases, and 13 bases lay in between. Germline assignment: CDR1 SGHTA and CDR2 FQGTGA. The CDR3: CASSQERGHEQFF. For the CDR3, the DNA is TGTGCCAGCAGCCAAGAACGGGGGCATGAGCAGTTCTTC.

This sequence joins TRBV10-3 and TRBJ2-1; TRBD2 is a possible D gene (6 bases). The germline gives CDR1 ENHRY, CDR2 SYGVKD. Between the trimmed V and J ends, which lost 7 bases and 5 bases, there was a span of 15 bases. CDR3 length: 14 residues. CDR3 sequence (DNA): TGTGCCATCAATCCGGGACTTGGAGACAATGAGCAGTTCTTC. Its translation is CAINPGLGDNEQFF.

The sample holds a few counts of this clonotype. The chain recombines TRBV19 with TRBJ2-1; TRBD2 matches at 7 bases. J lost 1 base, V lost 1 base, and 1 base had no gene match. Germline loops: CDR1 LNHDA, CDR2 SQIVND (reference sequence). The CDR3 is made up of 15 amino acids. The CDR3 coding sequence is TGTGCCAGTAGTATAGCGGGGGGATCCTACAATGAGCAGTTCTTC. Amino acid sequence: CASSIAGGSYNEQFF.

This clonotype was observed a single time. This chain joins TRBV7-2 and TRBJ2-5; 7 bases map to TRBD1. Germline V CDR1 and CDR2: SGHTA, FQGNSA. This CDR3 contains 13 residues. J gave up 5 bases and V 4 bases, and 4 bases lay outside the gene matches. For the CDR3, the DNA is TGTGCCAGCAGCTCGACAGGGACGGAGACCCAGTACTTC. This codes for CASSSTGTETQYF.

The chain employs TRBV7-6 and TRBJ2-7; 12 nucleotides line up with TRBD2. The CDR3 contains 15 residues. V lost 5 bases to trimming and J lost 4 bases; unmatched junction nucleotides: 6. Germline lookup yields CDR1 SGHVS and CDR2 FNYEAQ. CDR3 DNA: TGTGCCAGCAGCATACCAACTAGCGGGGGGTACGAGCAGTACTTC. It yields the protein CASSIPTSGGYEQYF.

The chain has TRBV24-1 and TRBJ2-1; D is perhaps TRBD1 or TRBD2 (5 bases each). V lost 1 base and J 7 bases, leaving 13 bases between the germline ends. The length of the CDR3 is 15 residues. The germline V gene has CDR1 KGHDR and CDR2 SFDVKD. The CDR3 spells CATSDLEGPRNEQFF. The CDR3 region has the DNA TGTGCCACCAGTGATTTAGAGGGACCGAGGAATGAGCAGTTCTTC.

The chain joins TRBV20-1 to TRBJ2-3; 8 bases match TRBD2. The length of the CDR3 is 19 residues. J was trimmed by 6 bases and V by 1 base; bases with no gene match: 21. The germline V gene has CDR1 DFQATT and CDR2 SNEGSKA (reference sequence). Here the CDR3 reads CSARVGERERESPQDTQYF. Written as DNA, the CDR3 is TGCAGTGCTAGAGTTGGCGAGCGGGAGCGCGAATCTCCACAGGATACGCAGTATTTT.

The chain couples TRBV19 to TRBJ1-6; D is perhaps TRBD1 (6 bases). Per the germline V gene, CDR1 is LNHDA and CDR2 is SQIVND (reference sequence). This CDR3 is built from 15 residues. Deletions cut 6 bases from V and 9 bases from J, with 18 bases between. In DNA, the CDR3 is TGTGCCAGTAGAGAGAGACAGGTGTTGGGTTCACCCCTCCACTTT. Its translation: CASRERQVLGSPLHF.

The chain employs TRBV29-1 and TRBJ2-7; D is unclear. V was pared by 3 bases and J by 2 bases, with 17 bases between. The CDR3 spans 15 residues. CDR1 and CDR2 from the germline V gene are SQVTM and ANQGSEA. This chain's CDR3 is CSVEVQTLHPYEQYF. The CDR3 DNA reads TGCAGCGTTGAGGTACAGACCCTGCACCCCTACGAGCAGTACTTC.

This clonotype was picked up one time. The gene calls are TRBV2 and TRBJ2-7; TRBD1 matches at 8 bases. Germline V lookup: CDR1 SNHLY, CDR2 FYNNEI. The CDR3 consists of 15 residues. The V segment lost 5 bases and the J segment 2 bases; nucleotides outside the gene matches: 8. The CDR3: CASSPGQGLTYEQYF. DNA of the CDR3: TGTGCCAGCAGTCCCGGACAGGGCCTTACCTACGAGCAGTACTTC. The whole variable domain, remainder taken from reference TRBV2 and TRBJ2-7, is EPEVTQTPSHQVTQMGQEVILRCVPISNHLYFYWYRQILGQKVEFLVSFYNNEISEKSEIFDDQFSVERPDGSNFTLKIRSTKLEDSAMYFCASSPGQGLTYEQYFGPGTRLTVT.

This chain links TRBV7-6 with TRBJ2-7; D tentatively fits TRBD1 or TRBD2 (6 bases each). The CDR3 has 13 residues. Between the trimmed V and J ends, which lost 5 bases and 6 bases, there was a span of 14 bases. Germline CDR1 and CDR2: SGHVS and FNYEAQ. CDR3 residues: CASSPAGGLEQYF. The CDR3 nucleotides read TGTGCCAGCAGCCCGGCCGGGGGCCTCGAGCAGTACTTC.

This clonotype has only one observation. Likely a read error: the CDR3 ends without its conserved phenylalanine or tryptophan. This chain connects TRBV29-1 to TRBJ2-6, with D uncertain. The CDR3 spans 14 residues. The germline V and J ends were trimmed by 6 bases and 0 bases, with 9 bases remaining between them. Germline V gene data show CDR1 as SQVTM and CDR2 as ANQGSEA. CDR3 sequence: CSVQTGSGANVLTS. In DNA form, the CDR3 reads TGCAGCGTCCAAACGGGCTCTGGGGCCAACGTCCTGACTTCC.

The chain links TRBV2 to TRBJ1-6, with a weak D call TRBD1 (5 bases). Between the trimmed V and J ends, which lost 2 bases and 7 bases, there was a span of 12 bases. The CDR3 is made up of 15 amino acids. Per the germline V gene, CDR1 is SNHLY and CDR2 is FYNNEI. As DNA, the CDR3 is TGTGCCAGCAGTGAAACAGGCAATTCCAATTCACCCCTCCACTTT. It specifies CASSETGNSNSPLHF.